The present entry profiles one TCR beta chain with its context. Its target is unknown. It was with random hexamers that roughly 0.5 to 1 ug RNA was reverse transcribed. Amplification of the TCR beta CDR3 was carried out by immunoSEQ multiplex PCR, which spanned a total of 54 Vbeta and 13 Jbeta segments. Via MiXCR, TCRdb re-called the immunoSEQ multiplex PCR reads, giving one row per CDR3 protein. The table includes about 120,000 distinct CDR3 sequences, over 90% detected once. This entry belongs to a study of CD8 T cells in Susac syndrome. Looking at the study overall: Patients with Susac syndrome were therapy-naive, taking corticosteroids, with some also receiving intravenous immunoglobulin, or taking intravenous immunoglobulin alone at the time their blood was drawn. Overall study results and limits: The study's TCR sequencing and HLA analysis covered a relatively small number of individuals, and the study acknowledged this.

The CDR3 length is 15 residues. V dropped 4 bases and J dropped 0 bases, with 12 bases sitting between them. Germline CDR1 SGHVS, CDR2 FQNEAQ. Negative isolation yielded the CD8+ and CD4+ T cells, while FACS enriched the TEMRA cells. This chain joins TRBV7-8 and TRBJ2-5; the D gene is possibly TRBD1 (6 bases). Material for sequencing was CD4+ T cells from PBMCs. This TCR was recovered from a human donor with Susac syndrome. CDR3 loop: CASSSGQQYQETQYF. The CDR3 nucleotides read TGTGCCAGCAGCTCAGGACAGCAGTACCAAGAGACCCAGTACTTC.